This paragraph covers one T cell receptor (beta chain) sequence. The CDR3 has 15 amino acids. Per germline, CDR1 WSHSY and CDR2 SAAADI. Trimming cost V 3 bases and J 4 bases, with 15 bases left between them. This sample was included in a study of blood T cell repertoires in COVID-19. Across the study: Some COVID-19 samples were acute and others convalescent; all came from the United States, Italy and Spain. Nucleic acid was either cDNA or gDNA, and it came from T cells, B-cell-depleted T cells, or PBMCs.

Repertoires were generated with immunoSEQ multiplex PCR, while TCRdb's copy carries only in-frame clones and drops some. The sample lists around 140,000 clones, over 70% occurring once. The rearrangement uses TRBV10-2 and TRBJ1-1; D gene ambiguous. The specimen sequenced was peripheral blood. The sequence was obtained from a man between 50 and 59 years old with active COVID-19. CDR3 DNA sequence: TGCGCCAGCAGTGAACGAGGGAGGCTAGGCACTGAAGCTTTCTTT. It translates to CASSERGRLGTEAFF.